Listed below are T cell receptor beta chains from one sample, sequenced in a study of T cell changes during pregnancy in multiple sclerosis. Some clones are missing from TCRdb's copy, which holds only in-frame ones; the method was immunoSEQ multiplex PCR. The sample lists just under 100,000 clones, 93% occurring once. Material: peripheral blood, obtained after pregnancy. These receptor sequences come from a female donor with multiple sclerosis, enrolled in a pregnancy study. Both conserved end residues are part of each CDR3. A D gene is named only where the DNA matches it firmly. Part of the rows lack a size; the others show once, few, many or a class for expanded clones.

DNA	CDR3	D	V	J	size
TGTGCCAGCAGCCCCGGGACTAGTTGGAATGAGCAGTTCTTC	CASSPGTSWNEQFF	TRBD2	TRBV5-4	TRBJ2-1	.
TGTGCCAGCAGACTGAGCGGGAGCTCCTACAATGAGCAGTTCTTC	CASRLSGSSYNEQFF	TRBD2	TRBV6-1	TRBJ2-1	.
TGTGCCAGCTCACTTCAGACTAGCATTCGGCGAGTCGGGGAGCTGTTTTTT	CASSLQTSIRRVGELFF	TRBD2	TRBV18	TRBJ2-2	.
TGTGCCAGTCGACAGGGGGTCGGGGACACCGGGGAGCTGTTTTTT	CASRQGVGDTGELFF	TRBD1	TRBV27	TRBJ2-2	.
TGTGCCACCACTACTAGCGGTCGCAATGAGCAGTTCTTC	CATTTSGRNEQFF	TRBD2	TRBV6-1	TRBJ2-1	.
TGTGCCAGCAGAAAACAGGGGTCCTCCTACAATGAGCAGTTCTTC	CASRKQGSSYNEQFF	TRBD1	TRBV2	TRBJ2-1	.
TGCGCCAGCAGCTTGACAACTAGCGGGAACAACGGGGAGCTGTTTTTT	CASSLTTSGNNGELFF	TRBD2	TRBV5-1	TRBJ2-2	.
TGTGCCAGTAGTATGGCGAGCGGAGCCTACAATGAGCAGTTCTTC	CASSMASGAYNEQFF	.	TRBV19	TRBJ2-1	.
TGTGCCAGCAGTAACAGCGGGAGGGCAAAAGATACGCAGTATTTT	CASSNSGRAKDTQYF	TRBD2	TRBV6-5	TRBJ2-3	.
TGTGCCAGCAGTTACTCGACAGGGAGAAATGAGAATGAGCAGTTCTTC	CASSYSTGRNENEQFF	TRBD1	TRBV6-5	TRBJ2-1	.
TGTGCCAGCAGTAGGGCCGGCGGGGGCAAAGAGACCCAGTACTTC	CASSRAGGGKETQYF	.	TRBV28	TRBJ2-5	.
TGTGCCAGCAGACCGACTAGCTCCAATGAGCAGTTCTTC	CASRPTSSNEQFF	TRBD2	TRBV6-6	TRBJ2-1	.
TGCGCCAGCAGCCCCTCCGACAGGGAAATCGGGGAGCTGTTTTTT	CASSPSDREIGELFF	TRBD1	TRBV5-1	TRBJ2-2	.
TGTGCCAGCAGCTTGGAGGCAGGAACCCGCGAGCAGTACTTC	CASSLEAGTREQYF	.	TRBV5-4	TRBJ2-7	.
TGTGCCAGCAGCCCACGGACAGGGGGCTGGGGGAACACTGAAGCTTTCTTT	CASSPRTGGWGNTEAFF	TRBD1	TRBV7-9	TRBJ1-1	.
TGCGCCAGCAGCCAAGGAGCCCTAACAGGGGGACGGACTGAAGCTTTCTTT	CASSQGALTGGRTEAFF	TRBD1	TRBV4-1	TRBJ1-1	.
TGTGCCAGTAGCAGGGACAGGGGCAATCAGCCCCAGCATTTT	CASSRDRGNQPQHF	TRBD1	TRBV19	TRBJ1-5	.
TGTGCCAGCGAGGGGACTGACATGAGCTACGAGCAGTACTTC	CASEGTDMSYEQYF	.	TRBV7-9	TRBJ2-7	.
TGTGCCAGCAGCGTAGGGGGGCGAAGGGCCTACGAGCAGTACTTC	CASSVGGRRAYEQYF	.	TRBV9	TRBJ2-7	once
TGTGCCAGACGTCGGACACCCAATCAGCCCCAGCATTTT	CARRRTPNQPQHF	.	TRBV6-4	TRBJ1-5	.
TGTGCCAGTAAAACGACAGGGGGCATCACTGAAGCTTTCTTT	CASKTTGGITEAFF	TRBD1	TRBV19	TRBJ1-1	.
TGTGCCAGCAGCCCCCGGGAGGGTAATCAGCCCCAGCATTTT	CASSPREGNQPQHF	.	TRBV7-6	TRBJ1-5	.
TGTGCCAGCAGCCCCGAGGCTAGCGGGAGAGGGTTGACAGATACGCAGTATTTT	CASSPEASGRGLTDTQYF	TRBD2	TRBV13	TRBJ2-3	.
TGTGCCAGCAGTGACCCTGCAGGGGGCTCCTACGAGCAGTACTTC	CASSDPAGGSYEQYF	TRBD1	TRBV25-1	TRBJ2-7	.
TGTGCCAGCTCACCACCGAACACCCTCGCCGAGCAGTACTTC	CASSPPNTLAEQYF	.	TRBV18	TRBJ2-7	.
TGTGCCAGCAGTTTCTCGACCCCCATACAGGGGTGGTATGGCTACACCTTC	CASSFSTPIQGWYGYTF	TRBD1	TRBV27	TRBJ1-2	.
TGTGCCAGCAGTGATGACACCTCGGGATGGAACACTGAAGCTTTCTTT	CASSDDTSGWNTEAFF	.	TRBV2	TRBJ1-1	.
TGTGCCAGCACCCGATCCGGGAAAGATACGCAGTATTTT	CASTRSGKDTQYF	.	TRBV27	TRBJ2-3	.
TGTGCCAGTAGTATAGGGGTACAGGGTGACAATCAGCCCCAGCATTTT	CASSIGVQGDNQPQHF	.	TRBV19	TRBJ1-5	.
TGTGCCAGCAGTAACGAGTACGAGCAGTACTTC	CASSNEYEQYF	.	TRBV28	TRBJ2-7	few
TGTGCCAGTAGTACCCCCCCCGGGAACGATGAGCAGTTCTTC	CASSTPPGNDEQFF	.	TRBV19	TRBJ2-1	.
TGTGCCAGCAGTTACGACTGGACAGGGGGAAACACTGAAGCTTTCTTT	CASSYDWTGGNTEAFF	TRBD1	TRBV6-5	TRBJ1-1	.
TGTGCCAGCAGCCCCCTCCTCAGGGAAGACTACGAGCAGTACTTC	CASSPLLREDYEQYF	.	TRBV5-8	TRBJ2-7	.
TGTGCCAGCATAACAGCCTCAGCTAACTATGGCTACACCTTC	CASITASANYGYTF	.	TRBV28	TRBJ1-2	.
TGTGCCAGTAGCGATGGGACAGGGGGCCCAGATACGCAGTATTTT	CASSDGTGGPDTQYF	TRBD1	TRBV19	TRBJ2-3	.
TGTGCCAGCAGTTACTCTGACATCTCAAGCACTGAAGCTTTCTTT	CASSYSDISSTEAFF	.	TRBV6-6	TRBJ1-1	.
TGTGCCAGCAGCTCGCAAACAGGGGTGGCTTACTATGGCTACACCTTC	CASSSQTGVAYYGYTF	TRBD1	TRBV13	TRBJ1-2	.
TGCGCCAGCAGCCCAGATGTACAGGGTGGCAATCAGCCCCAGCATTTT	CASSPDVQGGNQPQHF	.	TRBV5-1	TRBJ1-5	.
TGCGCCAGCAGCTCCGACAGTACCTCTGGAAACACCATATATTTT	CASSSDSTSGNTIYF	.	TRBV5-1	TRBJ1-3	.
TGCGCCAGCAGCTTGGAAGGGGAGGATGGCTACACCTTC	CASSLEGEDGYTF	.	TRBV5-1	TRBJ1-2	.
TGCGCCAGCCGAAAGACAGGAACTGGAAACACCATATATTTT	CASRKTGTGNTIYF	.	TRBV5-1	TRBJ1-3	once
TGCGCCAGCAGCTTGGGACTAGCGTCCGAGCAGTACTTC	CASSLGLASEQYF	TRBD2	TRBV5-1	TRBJ2-7	.
TGTGCCAGTAGTATACCCTACGACAGGGCCACTGAAGCTTTCTTT	CASSIPYDRATEAFF	TRBD1	TRBV19	TRBJ1-1	.
TGTGCCTGGAGTGTCCTAGCGGAACATCCCTACGAGCAGTACTTC	CAWSVLAEHPYEQYF	TRBD2	TRBV30	TRBJ2-7	.
TGTGCCAGCTCCCGCATAGGACTAGCGGGAGGTACCGGGGAGCTGTTTTTT	CASSRIGLAGGTGELFF	TRBD2	TRBV18	TRBJ2-2	.
TGTGCCAGCAGCCAAGGGGACGTCACAGGGTACCATGGAAAACTGTTTTTT	CASSQGDVTGYHGKLFF	.	TRBV14	TRBJ1-4	.
TGTGCCAGCAGTTCGGGACAGGGCTATGGCTACACCTTC	CASSSGQGYGYTF	TRBD1	TRBV6-5	TRBJ1-2	.
TGTGCCAGCAGCTTAGCGGTGGGAGGGCCGTATCGCGGGGAGCTGTTTTTT	CASSLAVGGPYRGELFF	TRBD2	TRBV7-8	TRBJ2-2	.
TGTGCCAGCAACCTGGGGGTCCGGACAGGGTCCTACAATCAGCCCCAGCATTTT	CASNLGVRTGSYNQPQHF	TRBD1	TRBV28	TRBJ1-5	.
TGTGCCAGCATCCTCGACAGCGTTGGACATGGCTACACCTTC	CASILDSVGHGYTF	.	TRBV2	TRBJ1-2	.
TGTGCCACCAGGTGTACAGTGAACACTGAAGCTTTCTTT	CATRCTVNTEAFF	.	TRBV21-1	TRBJ1-1	.